This TCR beta chain was sequenced for a study of OX40 agonist ivuxolimab in advanced cancers. Only in-frame clones appear in the TCRdb table, and some are missing; sequencing was by immunoSEQ multiplex PCR. The sample carries approximately 54,000 clones, roughly 90% recorded once. Study-level findings and limits: Several nonresponders also turned out to have low normalized T-cell clonal expansion.

A note on this clone: What it binds is not known.

Patients were excluded for autoimmune disease history or systemic immunosuppression. Germline CDR1 reads SGHVS; CDR2 reads FNYEAQ. The CDR3 sequence is 14 residues long. The V and J ends lost 3 bases and 8 bases respectively, with 11 bases between them. This chain connects TRBV7-6 to TRBJ1-6, with D possibly TRBD1 on 5 matching bases. The material sequenced was CD4+ or CD8+ T cells sorted from blood, taken in a trial of the OX40 agonist ivuxolimab. The sequence came from an adult with an advanced solid tumor such as melanoma, head and neck, liver or kidney cancer. The CDR3 is CASSLGPRDSPLHF. DNA of the CDR3: TGTGCCAGCAGCTTGGGACCGAGGGATTCACCCCTCCACTTT.